This entry is about one T cell receptor beta chain. Its antigen is not known. This entry belongs to a study of cytomegalovirus exposure and HLA in healthy donors. Study summary: Earlier work reported 100 million or so unique TCR beta sequences from about 200 million T cells. Whole-study findings and limits: Later on, an analysis tied 15,000 to 20,000 TCR beta sequences to HLA alleles at 0.05 false discovery rate. In a later analysis, the majority of CMV-associated beta chains seemingly showed HLA restriction.

Looked up from germline, CDR1 is SGDLS and CDR2 is YYNGEE. The CDR3 extends over 16 amino acids. V lost 0 bases and J lost 4, with 16 bases in between. PCR amplification relied on 60 Vbeta primers (plus 13 Jbeta primers). The protocol was immunoSEQ multiplex PCR, while the TCRdb copy is restricted to in-frame clones and leaves out a portion. Of 150,000 to 200,000 clones in the sample, around 76% were seen once. Sequenced: PBMCs. The rearrangement uses TRBV9 and TRBJ1-1; the D is unclear. The receptor comes from a man aged 30 to 45 in good health and CMV-seronegative. CDR3 nucleotide sequence: TGTGCCAGCAGCGTAGAGGTCTCCACAGTAGGCACTGAAGCTTTCTTT. This sequence encodes CASSVEVSTVGTEAFF.